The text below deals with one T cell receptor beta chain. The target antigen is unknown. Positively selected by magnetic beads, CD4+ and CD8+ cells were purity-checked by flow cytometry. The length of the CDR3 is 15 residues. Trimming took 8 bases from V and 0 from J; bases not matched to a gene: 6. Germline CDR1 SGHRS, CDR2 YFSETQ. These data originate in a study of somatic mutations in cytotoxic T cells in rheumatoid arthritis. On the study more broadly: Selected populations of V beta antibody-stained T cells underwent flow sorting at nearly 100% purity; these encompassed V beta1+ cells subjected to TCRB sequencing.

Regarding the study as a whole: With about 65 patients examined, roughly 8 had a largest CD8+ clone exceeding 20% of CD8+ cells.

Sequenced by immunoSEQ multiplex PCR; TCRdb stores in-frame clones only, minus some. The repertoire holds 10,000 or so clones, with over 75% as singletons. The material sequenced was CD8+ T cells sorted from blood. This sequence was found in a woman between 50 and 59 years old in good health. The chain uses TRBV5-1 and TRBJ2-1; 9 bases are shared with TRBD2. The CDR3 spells CASYFSGGSYNEQFF. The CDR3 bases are TGCGCCAGTTACTTTAGCGGGGGCTCCTACAATGAGCAGTTCTTC.